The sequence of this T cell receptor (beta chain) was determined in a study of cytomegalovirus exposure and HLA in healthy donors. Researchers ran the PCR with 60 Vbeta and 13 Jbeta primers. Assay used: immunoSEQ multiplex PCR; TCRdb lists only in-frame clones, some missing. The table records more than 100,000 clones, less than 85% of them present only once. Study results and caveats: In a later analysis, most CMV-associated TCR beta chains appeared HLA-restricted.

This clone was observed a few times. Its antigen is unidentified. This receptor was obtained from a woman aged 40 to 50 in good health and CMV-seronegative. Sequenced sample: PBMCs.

CDR3 in DNA: TGCGCCAGCAGCCGAGACAGGGCTTCTAACTATGGCTACACCTTC. Its protein is CASSRDRASNYGYTF. The chain is built from TRBV4-3 and TRBJ1-2, with 7 bases fitting TRBD1. The V gene's germline CDR1 is LGHNA and CDR2 YSLEER. V trimming: 4 bases; J trimming: 0 bases; junction bases outside the gene matches: 5. CDR3 length: 15 residues.